The 9 T cell receptor beta chains presented below share a single source sample, sequenced in a study of blood T cell repertoires in COVID-19. TCRdb's table, derived via immunoSEQ multiplex PCR, lists solely in-frame clones and lacks some. The sample shows tens of thousands of clones, 88% of them seen only once. The sample consisted of peripheral blood. The receptors derive from a woman older than 75 with active or convalescent COVID-19.

The chain uses TRBV6-5 and TRBJ2-7; D gene unclear. Looked up from germline, CDR1 is MNHEY and CDR2 is SVGAGI. The CDR3 consists of 13 residues. V lost 0 bases, J lost 3 bases, and 6 bases lay in between. CDR3 residues: CASSYSRLYEQYF. CDR3 nucleotide sequence: TGTGCCAGCAGTTACTCCAGGCTCTACGAGCAGTACTTC.

This clone was recorded once. The gene calls are TRBV5-1 and TRBJ2-5; TRBD2 is a possible D gene (6 bases). V lost 2 bases and J 4 bases, leaving 12 bases between the germline ends. The CDR3 is made up of 14 amino acids. From germline, CDR1 is SGHRS and CDR2 YFSETQ. The CDR3 nucleotides read TGCGCCAGCAGCTTCATGGGTAGCGGAGAGACCCAGTACTTC. Protein: CASSFMGSGETQYF.

The V and J genes are TRBV29-1 and TRBJ1-1; the D gene is possibly TRBD1 (5 bases). Germline V CDR1 and CDR2: SQVTM, ANQGSEA. The CDR3 consists of 13 residues. With 1 base removed from V and 0 bases from J, the gap between germline ends came to 6 bases. The CDR3 nucleotides read TGCAGCGTTGAAGGACAGTTGAACACTGAAGCTTTCTTT. Translating gives CSVEGQLNTEAFF.

The CDR3 spells CASSLQREGYTF. CDR3 DNA: TGTGCCAGCTCACTACAACGGGAGGGCTACACCTTC. V gene TRBV18 combines with J gene TRBJ1-2; D ambiguous. The germline V gene has CDR1 KGHSH and CDR2 LQKENI. CDR3 size: 12 residues. Trimming pared 4 bases from V and 8 bases from J, leaving 11 bases between.

This CDR3 reads CASSLSGRHNEQFF. CDR3 in DNA: TGTGCCAGCAGCTTGAGCGGGAGGCACAATGAGCAGTTCTTC. V gene TRBV7-9 combines with J gene TRBJ2-1; 9 bases are shared with TRBD2. Trimming removed 3 bases from V and 5 bases from J; junction bases left unmatched: 2. The CDR3 length is 14 residues. Looked up from germline, CDR1 is SEHNR and CDR2 is FQNEAQ (reference sequence).

The chain joins TRBV7-2 to TRBJ2-3; 7 bases align to TRBD2. Germline V lookup: CDR1 SGHTA, CDR2 FQGNSA. The CDR3 runs 15 residues. Trimming took 5 bases from V and 3 from J; bases not matched to a gene: 8. The CDR3 coding sequence is TGTGCCAGCAGCCGCGGGAGCATGGTAACAGATACGCAGTATTTT. Protein product: CASSRGSMVTDTQYF. Based on the CDR3 plus reference TRBV7-2 and TRBJ2-3, the full variable domain is GAGVSQSPSNKVTEKGKDVELRCDPISGHTALYWYRQSLGQGLEFLIYFQGNSAPDKSGLPSDRFSAERTGGSVSTLTIQRTQQEDSAVYLCASSRGSMVTDTQYFGPGTRLTVL.

This clone was found a few times. The rearrangement links TRBV18 to TRBJ2-1; 11 bases agree with TRBD2. Per the germline V gene, CDR1 is KGHSH and CDR2 is LQKENI. This CDR3 contains 15 residues. V lost 1 base to trimming and J lost 8 bases; unmatched junction nucleotides: 4. CDR3 sequence reads: CASSPRLAGGDEQFF. The CDR3 DNA sequence: TGTGCCAGCTCACCACGGCTAGCGGGAGGAGATGAGCAGTTCTTC.

V gene TRBV30 combines with J gene TRBJ2-7; D might be TRBD2 (5 bases). Trimming pared 2 bases from V and 6 bases from J, leaving 11 bases between. The CDR3 has 12 amino acids. Germline-derived CDR1 and CDR2 are GTSNPN and SVGIG (reference sequence). This CDR3 is CAWSLIEGEQYF. CDR3 DNA sequence: TGTGCCTGGAGTCTGATCGAGGGCGAGCAGTACTTC.

This clone was observed once. This chain connects TRBV6-5 to TRBJ2-5, with D maybe TRBD1 (6 bases). Trimming stripped 2 bases from V and 2 bases from J, with 6 bases between. This CDR3 has 13 residues. Looked up from germline, CDR1 is MNHEY and CDR2 is SVGAGI. Written as DNA, the CDR3 is TGTGCCAGCAGTTACCAGGGGCAAGAGACCCAGTACTTC. Translated, it gives CASSYQGQETQYF.